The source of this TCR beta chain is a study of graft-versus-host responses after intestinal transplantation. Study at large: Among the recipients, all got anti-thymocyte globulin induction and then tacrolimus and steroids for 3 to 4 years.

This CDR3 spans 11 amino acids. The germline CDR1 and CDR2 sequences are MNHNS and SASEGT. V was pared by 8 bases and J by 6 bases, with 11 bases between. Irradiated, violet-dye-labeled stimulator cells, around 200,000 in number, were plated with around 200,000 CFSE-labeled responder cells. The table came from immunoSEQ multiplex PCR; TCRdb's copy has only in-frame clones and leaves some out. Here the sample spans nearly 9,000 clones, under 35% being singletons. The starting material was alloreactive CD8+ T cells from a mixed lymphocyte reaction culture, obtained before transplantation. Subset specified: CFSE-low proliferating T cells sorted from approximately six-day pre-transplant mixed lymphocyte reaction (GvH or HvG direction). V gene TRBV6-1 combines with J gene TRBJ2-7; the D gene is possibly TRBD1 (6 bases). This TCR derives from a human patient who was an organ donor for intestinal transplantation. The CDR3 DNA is TGTGCCAGCTGCCTAGGGGGCGAGCAGTACTTC. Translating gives CASCLGGEQYF.